This T cell receptor (beta chain) is from a study of regulatory T cells. Amplification used 52 TRBV primers and 13 TRBJ primers. Sequencing was performed with immunoSEQ multiplex PCR; in TCRdb, only in-frame clones are kept and a portion is missing. This sample carries 15,000 or so clones, 92% of them seen once, and the ten largest clones take over 30%. Turning to this clone: The antigen is unknown.

This CDR3 is built from 13 residues. V lost 3 bases and J lost 5, with 11 bases in between. Germline loops: CDR1 SEHNR, CDR2 FQNEAQ (reference sequence). The study, taken as a whole, reports: Skewed V and J usage and few unique V-J pairs marked patient repertoires, most in Tregs.

The specimen sequenced was CD8+ T cells sorted from blood. This TCR derives from a person aged 18 to 30 with CD3G deficiency. The genes are TRBV7-9 and TRBJ2-7; TRBD1 might be the D (6 bases). The CDR3 sequence: CASSLAGANEQYF. The CDR3 DNA follows: TGTGCCAGCAGCTTGGCAGGGGCAAACGAGCAGTACTTC.